One and the same sample provided the 21 T cell receptor beta chains below, sequenced in a study of beta chain features in type 1 diabetes. Every isolated RNA sample was fully reverse transcribed, so sequencing captured expressed TCRB transcripts. Profiling relied on immunoSEQ multiplex PCR, and the TCRdb table lists in-frame clones only, not all of them. The repertoire consists of fewer than 200,000 clones, with over 7.5% occurring once and the leading ten covering 0.55% to 0.75%. Sequencing was carried out using central memory CD4+ T cells from blood. The origin of the receptors is a man aged 18 to 29 in good health.

Only a few counts were recorded for this clone. The CDR3 DNA is TGTGCCAGCAGCTTTTCCGTGGACAGGGGTATTGCGCAGTACTTC. It translates to CASSFSVDRGIAQYF. This chain uses TRBV7-9 with TRBJ2-7; 9 nucleotides align to TRBD1. The trim removed 3 bases at V and 9 bases at J, leaving 12 bases unmatched. Germline V gene lookup returns CDR1 SEHNR and CDR2 FQNEAQ (reference sequence). The CDR3 contains 15 residues.

This clone was recorded a few times. This rearrangement joins TRBV6-5 to TRBJ2-7; TRBD2 matches 12 bases. This CDR3 is 15 amino acids long. V lost 6 bases to trimming and J lost 1 base; unmatched junction nucleotides: 4. Germline V gene data show CDR1 as MNHEY and CDR2 as SVGAGI. In DNA form, the CDR3 reads TGTGCCAGCAGCCGAACTAGCGGGGGGTCCTACGAGCAGTACTTC. Encoded protein: CASSRTSGGSYEQYF.

In this sample, this clone turned up a few times. The genes are TRBV4-3 and TRBJ1-1; TRBD1 matches 8 bases. J lost 5 bases, V lost 0 bases, and 11 bases had no gene match. The CDR3 loop spans 17 amino acids. Germline V gene lookup returns CDR1 LGHNA and CDR2 YSLEER. CDR3 loop: CASSQDPDRGVRTEAFF. CDR3 sequence (DNA): TGCGCCAGCAGCCAAGATCCTGACAGGGGCGTGAGGACTGAAGCTTTCTTT.

In its sample, this clone was seen many times. The gene calls are TRBV5-6 and TRBJ1-2; tentative D call: TRBD1 (5 bases). With 1 base removed from V and 12 bases from J, the gap between germline ends came to 13 bases. This CDR3 has 12 amino acids. Germline lookup yields CDR1 SGHDT and CDR2 YYEEEE. DNA for the CDR3: TGTGCCAGCAGCTTGTTCATAGGGGATGACACCTTC. It yields the protein CASSLFIGDDTF.

This clone was counted at least ten times. The chain has TRBV18 and TRBJ1-1, with D unclear. The CDR3 totals 12 residues. Germline-derived CDR1 and CDR2 are KGHSH and LQKENI. Trimming cost V 5 bases and J 0 bases, with 4 bases left between them. This CDR3 reads CASSSMNTEAFF. The CDR3, as DNA: TGTGCCAGCTCATCTATGAACACTGAAGCTTTCTTT.

This clone was counted only a few times. This chain links TRBV27 with TRBJ2-7; TRBD2 agrees at 14 bases. From germline, CDR1 is MNHEY and CDR2 SMNVEV (reference sequence). Trimming at V came to 7 bases and at J to 3 bases, leaving 5 bases not matched to a gene. The CDR3 spans 15 residues. This CDR3 is CASISGLAGGYEQYF. CDR3 in DNA: TGTGCCAGCATCAGCGGACTAGCGGGGGGCTACGAGCAGTACTTC.

The sample holds many counts of this clone. This chain uses TRBV4-3 with TRBJ2-3, with TRBD2 identical over 8 bases. From germline, CDR1 is LGHNA and CDR2 YSLEER. Trimming cost V 0 bases and J 2 bases; bases outside gene matches: 7. This CDR3 spans 17 amino acids. The CDR3 is CASSQEVAGPITDTQYF. DNA for the CDR3: TGCGCCAGCAGCCAAGAAGTAGCGGGGCCGATCACAGATACGCAGTATTTT.

The V and J genes are TRBV7-2 and TRBJ2-7, with D maybe TRBD1 (5 bases). The CDR3 has 13 amino acids. Germline-derived CDR1 and CDR2 are SGHTA and FQGNSA. The V and J ends lost 1 base and 6 bases respectively, with 10 bases between them. The CDR3 nucleotides read TGTGCCAGCAGCTTAGGGTCAGGGCGCGAGCAGTACTTC. Encoded protein: CASSLGSGREQYF. Full variable domain (rest looked up from reference TRBV7-2 and TRBJ2-7): GAGVSQSPSNKVTEKGKDVELRCDPISGHTALYWYRQSLGQGLEFLIYFQGNSAPDKSGLPSDRFSAERTGGSVSTLTIQRTQQEDSAVYLCASSLGSGREQYFGPGTRLTVT.

This clone has only a few counts. The chain recombines TRBV18 with TRBJ1-5, with D tentatively TRBD1 (5 bases). The CDR3 is 13 residues long. Germline loops: CDR1 KGHSH, CDR2 LQKENI. Trimming stripped 3 bases from V and 6 bases from J, with 9 bases between. This CDR3 is CASSPGGGQPQHF. The CDR3 nucleotides are TGTGCCAGCTCACCTGGGGGGGGTCAGCCCCAGCATTTT.

The table lists this clone with a few counts. This chain connects TRBV5-1 to TRBJ2-6; TRBD1 aligns across 7 bases. Germline CDR1 is SGHRS and CDR2 is YFSETQ. The CDR3 spans 19 residues. The V gene end was trimmed by 2 bases and the J gene end by 0 bases; junction bases not matched to a gene: 11. The CDR3 spells CASSFTRQGDSSGANVLTF. CDR3 bases: TGCGCCAGCAGCTTTACCCGCCAGGGGGACAGCTCTGGGGCCAACGTCCTGACTTTC.

The chain links TRBV5-1 to TRBJ2-5; 7 bases agree with TRBD2. The junction had 10 bases not matched to a gene; V was cut back by 4 bases and J by 1 base. CDR1 SGHRS and CDR2 YFSETQ come from the germline V gene. This CDR3 has 16 amino acids. CDR3 coding DNA: TGCGCCAGCAGCGTTGGGACTACCGGGGGCCAAGAGACCCAGTACTTC. Translating gives CASSVGTTGGQETQYF.

This clone was detected a few times. V is TRBV28 and J is TRBJ1-1; 7 bases line up with TRBD1. The junction had 15 bases not matched to a gene; V was cut back by 10 bases and J by 4 bases. The CDR3 runs to 15 residues. CDR1 and CDR2 (germline): MDHEN, SYDVKM. CDR3 protein: CAMGQGGIGGTEAFF. CDR3 coding DNA: TGTGCCATGGGGCAGGGGGGAATAGGGGGCACTGAAGCTTTCTTT.

The J gene is TRBJ2-1, the V gene TRBV28, with 8 bases aligning to TRBD2. The V gene's germline CDR1 is MDHEN and CDR2 SYDVKM. The V and J ends lost 5 bases and 3 bases, in that order; junction bases with no gene match: 18. The CDR3 is 19 amino acids. Here the CDR3 reads CASSQIKGLTSGGYNEQFF. CDR3 DNA sequence: TGTGCCAGCAGTCAAATAAAGGGGCTAACTAGCGGAGGCTACAATGAGCAGTTCTTC.

The chain joins TRBV27 to TRBJ1-5; a weak D match, TRBD1 (5 bases). Germline-derived CDR1 and CDR2 are MNHEY and SMNVEV (reference sequence). The CDR3 is made up of 15 amino acids. The V and J ends lost 1 base and 4 bases respectively, with 11 bases between them. This CDR3 is CASSLWGRTNQPQHF. CDR3 DNA sequence: TGTGCCAGCAGTTTATGGGGCAGAACTAATCAGCCCCAGCATTTT.

The gene calls are TRBV6-1 and TRBJ1-1; D might be TRBD1 (6 bases). Deletions cut 4 bases from V and 10 bases from J, with 16 bases between. The CDR3 is 13 amino acids. The germline CDR1 and CDR2 sequences are MNHNS and SASEGT. The CDR3 here is CASSGSGVLGAFF. In DNA, the CDR3 is TGTGCCAGCAGTGGTTCAGGGGTACTTGGAGCTTTCTTT.

In this sample, this clone turned up a few times. The rearrangement joins TRBV7-9 to TRBJ2-7, with 8 bases lining up with TRBD1. Germline CDR1 is SEHNR and CDR2 is FQNEAQ (reference sequence). This CDR3 region has 13 residues. With V trimmed by 3 bases and J by 4 bases, 2 bases remained unmatched. The CDR3 is CASSFGTGYEQYF. In nucleotides, the CDR3 is TGTGCCAGCAGCTTCGGGACAGGTTACGAGCAGTACTTC.

This clone was counted a few times. CDR3 sequence reads: CASSLGREGGYTF. In DNA form, the CDR3 reads TGTGCCAGCAGCTTAGGTCGGGAAGGAGGCTACACCTTC. This chain connects TRBV7-9 to TRBJ1-2; D gene ambiguous. The V and J ends lost 1 base and 8 bases respectively, with 11 bases between them. The CDR3 runs to 13 residues. Germline V gives CDR1 SEHNR, CDR2 FQNEAQ (reference sequence).

This clone showed up many times. This rearrangement joins TRBV7-2 to TRBJ2-3, with D maybe TRBD1 (5 bases). The CDR3 length is 15 residues. Germline V gene lookup returns CDR1 SGHTA and CDR2 FQGNSA. With 3 bases removed from V and 1 base from J, the gap between germline ends came to 11 bases. In DNA, the CDR3 is TGTGCCAGCAGCTTTAATCTAGGGGGCACAGATACGCAGTATTTT. Its protein product is CASSFNLGGTDTQYF.

This sequence joins TRBV30 and TRBJ1-2; a possible D gene is TRBD1 (6 bases). The CDR3 runs 17 residues. The ends were cut back, 5 bases at V and 0 bases at J, with 22 bases in the middle. Germline loops: CDR1 GTSNPN, CDR2 SVGIG (reference sequence). CDR3 sequence reads: CAWGGPILTGTNYGYTF. Written as DNA, the CDR3 is TGTGCCTGGGGAGGTCCTATTTTGACAGGAACTAACTATGGCTACACCTTC.

This clone appeared a few times. The rearrangement uses TRBV14 and TRBJ1-2; D is unclear. CDR1 is SGHDN and CDR2 is FVKESK in the germline V gene. CDR3 length equals 11 residues. The V and J ends lost 3 bases and 7 bases respectively, with 6 bases between them. CDR3 residues: CASSHGFGYTF. The DNA of the CDR3 is TGTGCCAGCAGCCACGGGTTTGGCTACACCTTC.

The chain links TRBV4-3 to TRBJ1-4; D perhaps matches TRBD1 (5 bases). This CDR3 comprises 15 residues. Germline values: CDR1 LGHNA, CDR2 YSLEER. The V gene lost 3 bases and the J gene lost 3 bases, with 11 bases spanning the gap. The CDR3 DNA reads TGCGCCAGCAGCCATGACGACAGACCTAATGAAAAACTGTTTTTT. Protein product: CASSHDDRPNEKLFF.